This T cell receptor beta chain came from a study of PD-1 blockade in classical Hodgkin lymphoma. Overall study findings and caveats: Relapsed/refractory patients reportedly had the lowest baseline TCR diversity, below newly diagnosed patients, who were below healthy donors.

Trimming removed 5 bases from V and 8 bases from J; junction bases left unmatched: 7. The CDR3 runs to 15 residues. Germline V gene sequence: CDR1 MDHEN, CDR2 SYDVKM. Worth noting for this clone: Antigen unknown.

Sequencing used immunoSEQ multiplex PCR; TCRdb keeps in-frame clones, though not all of them. The data show around 16,000 clones, approximately 86% seen once. The time point: newly diagnosed, previously untreated cHL patient sample. Magnetic negative selection of thawed PBMCs was the method by which CD4+ T cells were purified. What was sequenced was CD4+ T cells from blood. This TCR derives from a human donor with classical Hodgkin lymphoma. The rearrangement joins TRBV28 to TRBJ2-3; 13 bases map to TRBD2. The CDR3 region is CASSGLAGASRTQYF. CDR3 nucleotide sequence: TGTGCCAGCAGTGGACTAGCGGGAGCATCACGTACGCAGTATTTT.